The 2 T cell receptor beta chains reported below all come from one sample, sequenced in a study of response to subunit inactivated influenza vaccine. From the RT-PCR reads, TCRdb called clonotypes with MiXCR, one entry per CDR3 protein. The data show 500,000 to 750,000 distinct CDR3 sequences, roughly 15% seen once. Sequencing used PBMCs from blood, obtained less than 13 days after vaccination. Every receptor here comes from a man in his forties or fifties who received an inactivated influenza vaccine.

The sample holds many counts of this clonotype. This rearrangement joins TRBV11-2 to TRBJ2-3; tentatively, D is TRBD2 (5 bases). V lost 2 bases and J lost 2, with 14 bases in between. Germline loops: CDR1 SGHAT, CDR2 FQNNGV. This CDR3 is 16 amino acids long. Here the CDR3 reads CASSLNMRALTDTQYF. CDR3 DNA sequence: TGTGCCAGCAGCTTAAATATGAGGGCGCTCACAGATACGCAGTATTTT.

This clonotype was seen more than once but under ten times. The CDR3 reads CASSQEVGRYEQYF. CDR3 in DNA: TGCGCCAGCAGCCAAGAGGTAGGGAGGTACGAGCAGTACTTC. The chain uses TRBV4-1 and TRBJ2-7; maybe TRBD2 (6 bases). The V and J ends lost 0 bases and 4 bases respectively, with 10 bases between them. There are 14 residues in the CDR3. Per germline, CDR1 MGHRA and CDR2 YSYEKL.